This T cell receptor beta chain was recovered during a study of blood T cell repertoires in COVID-19. Study at large: The origin of the acute and convalescent COVID-19 samples was the United States, Italy and Spain. Sample material is recorded as cDNA or gDNA derived from T cells, B-cell-depleted T cells, or PBMCs.

V shed 3 bases and J shed 4 bases, with 7 bases lying between them. The length of the CDR3 is 13 residues. Germline V gene sequence: CDR1 MDHEN, CDR2 SYDVKM. Participants were placed into cohorts based on the clinical history they reported. As handled by the study authors: Cell counts per sample came from amplifying reference gene primers. Clones were read by immunoSEQ multiplex PCR, and TCRdb kept only the in-frame ones, dropping some. V, J and clone size were drawn from that table, and D and trimming were deduced from the DNA. The table has roughly 250,000 clones, around 87% seen once; the top ten hold around 3%.

This TCR was sampled from a woman aged 40 to 55 with acute COVID-19. The source material was PBMCs or T cells enriched from blood (not recorded which). This rearrangement joins TRBV28 to TRBJ1-5; no clear D gene. CDR3 region: CASSFPGNQPQHF. The CDR3 DNA reads TGTGCCAGCAGTTTCCCCGGGAATCAGCCCCAGCATTTT. Drawing the rest from reference TRBV28 and TRBJ1-5, the complete variable domain is DVKVTQSSRYLVKRTGEKVFLECVQDMDHENMFWYRQDPGLGLRLIYFSYDVKMKEKGDIPEGYSVSREKKERFSLILESASTNQTSMYLCASSFPGNQPQHFGDGTRLSIL.